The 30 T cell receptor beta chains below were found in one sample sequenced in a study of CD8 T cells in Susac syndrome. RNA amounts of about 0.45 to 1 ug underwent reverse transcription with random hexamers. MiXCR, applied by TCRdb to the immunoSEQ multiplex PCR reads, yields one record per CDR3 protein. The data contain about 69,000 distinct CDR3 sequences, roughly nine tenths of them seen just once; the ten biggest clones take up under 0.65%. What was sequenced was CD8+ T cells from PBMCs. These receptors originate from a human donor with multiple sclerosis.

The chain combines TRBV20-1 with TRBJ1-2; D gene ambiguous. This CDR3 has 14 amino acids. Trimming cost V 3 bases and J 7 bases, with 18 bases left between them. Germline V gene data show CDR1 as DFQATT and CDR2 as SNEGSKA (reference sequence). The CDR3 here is CSASGWRASGGYTF. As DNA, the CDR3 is TGCAGTGCTAGCGGGTGGAGGGCATCAGGTGGCTACACCTTC.

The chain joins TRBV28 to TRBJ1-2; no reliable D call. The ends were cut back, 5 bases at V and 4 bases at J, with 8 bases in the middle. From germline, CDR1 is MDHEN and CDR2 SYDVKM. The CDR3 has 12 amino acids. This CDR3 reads CASSPGIYGYTF. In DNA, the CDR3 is TGTGCCAGCAGTCCCGGGATCTATGGCTACACCTTC.

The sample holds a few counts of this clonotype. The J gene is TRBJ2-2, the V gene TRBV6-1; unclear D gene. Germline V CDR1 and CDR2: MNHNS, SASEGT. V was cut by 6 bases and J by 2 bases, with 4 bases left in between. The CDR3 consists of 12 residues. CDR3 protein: CASSENTGELFF. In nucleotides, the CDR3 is TGTGCCAGCAGCGAAAACACCGGGGAGCTGTTTTTT.

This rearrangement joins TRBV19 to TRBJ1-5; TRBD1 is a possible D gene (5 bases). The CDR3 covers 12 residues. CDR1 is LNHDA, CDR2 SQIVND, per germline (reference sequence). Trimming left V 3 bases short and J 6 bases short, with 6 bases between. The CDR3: CASSIGGQPQHF. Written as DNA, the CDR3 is TGTGCCAGTAGTATCGGGGGTCAGCCCCAGCATTTT.

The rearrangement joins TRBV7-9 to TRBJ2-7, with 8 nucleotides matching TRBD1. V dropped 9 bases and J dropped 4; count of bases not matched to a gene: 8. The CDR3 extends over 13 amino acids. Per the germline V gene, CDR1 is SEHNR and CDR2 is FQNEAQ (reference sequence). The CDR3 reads CASQGAGPYEQYF. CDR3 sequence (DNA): TGTGCCAGTCAGGGGGCAGGACCTTACGAGCAGTACTTC.

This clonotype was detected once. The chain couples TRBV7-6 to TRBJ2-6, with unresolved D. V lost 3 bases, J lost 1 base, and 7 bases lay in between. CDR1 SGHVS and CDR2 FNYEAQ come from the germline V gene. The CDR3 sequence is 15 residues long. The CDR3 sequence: CASSFVGSGANVLTF. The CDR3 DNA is TGTGCCAGCAGCTTTGTAGGGTCTGGGGCCAACGTCCTGACTTTC.

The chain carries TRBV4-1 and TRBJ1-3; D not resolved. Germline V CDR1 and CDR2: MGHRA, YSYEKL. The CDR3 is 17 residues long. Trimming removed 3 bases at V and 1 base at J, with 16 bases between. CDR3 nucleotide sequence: TGCGCCAGCAGCCAGGAACCAACGGTTGCTTCTGGAAACACCATATATTTT. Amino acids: CASSQEPTVASGNTIYF.

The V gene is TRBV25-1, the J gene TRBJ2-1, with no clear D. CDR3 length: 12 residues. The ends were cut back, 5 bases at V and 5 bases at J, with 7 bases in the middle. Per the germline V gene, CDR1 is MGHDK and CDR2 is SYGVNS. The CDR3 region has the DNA TGTGCCAGCAGTTACTTTAACAATGAGCAGTTCTTC. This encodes CASSYFNNEQFF.

The CDR3 sequence: CAPQPRSKTYEQYF. The CDR3 bases are TGTGCCCCCCAACCTCGGAGTAAAACCTACGAGCAGTACTTC. The chain combines TRBV19 with TRBJ2-7; D gene ambiguous. Germline CDR1 reads LNHDA; CDR2 reads SQIVND (reference sequence). The CDR3 extends over 14 amino acids. V shed 11 bases and J shed 2 bases, with 19 bases lying between them.

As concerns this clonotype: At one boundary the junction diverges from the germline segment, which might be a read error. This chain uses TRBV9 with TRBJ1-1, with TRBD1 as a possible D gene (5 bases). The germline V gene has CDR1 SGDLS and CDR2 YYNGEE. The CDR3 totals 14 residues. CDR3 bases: TGTGCCAGCAGCGTAGGAGGGGTAGACACTGAAGTTTTCTTT. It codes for CASSVGGVDTEVFF.

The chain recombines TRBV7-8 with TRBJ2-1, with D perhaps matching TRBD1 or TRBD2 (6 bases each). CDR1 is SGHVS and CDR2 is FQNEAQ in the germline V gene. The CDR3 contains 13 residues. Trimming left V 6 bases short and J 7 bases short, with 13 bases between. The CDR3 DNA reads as TGTGCCAGCAGAGGGGGACTCGAAAATGAGCAGTTCTTC. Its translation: CASRGGLENEQFF.

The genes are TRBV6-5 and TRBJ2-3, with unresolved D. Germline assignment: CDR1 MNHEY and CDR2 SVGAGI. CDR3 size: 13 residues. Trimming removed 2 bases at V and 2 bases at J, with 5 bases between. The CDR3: CASSYLFTDTQYF. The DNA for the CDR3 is TGTGCCAGCAGTTACCTCTTCACAGATACGCAGTATTTT.

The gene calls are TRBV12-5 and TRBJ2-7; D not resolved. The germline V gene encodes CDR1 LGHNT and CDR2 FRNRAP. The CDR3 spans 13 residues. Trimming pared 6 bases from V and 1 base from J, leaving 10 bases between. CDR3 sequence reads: CASGTRTSYEQYF. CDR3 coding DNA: TGTGCTAGTGGAACCAGAACTTCCTACGAGCAGTACTTC.

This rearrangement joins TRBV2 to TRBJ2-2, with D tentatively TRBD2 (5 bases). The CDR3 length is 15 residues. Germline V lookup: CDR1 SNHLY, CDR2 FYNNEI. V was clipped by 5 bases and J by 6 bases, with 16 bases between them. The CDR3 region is CASSPGLRGSGELFF. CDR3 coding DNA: TGTGCCAGCAGTCCGGGATTACGTGGTTCCGGGGAGCTGTTTTTT.

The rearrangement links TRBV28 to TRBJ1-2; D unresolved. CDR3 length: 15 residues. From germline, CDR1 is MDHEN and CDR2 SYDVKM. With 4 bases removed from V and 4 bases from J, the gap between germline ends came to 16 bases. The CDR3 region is CASSSHRTPSYGYTF. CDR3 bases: TGTGCCAGCAGTTCCCACAGAACTCCCTCCTATGGCTACACCTTC.

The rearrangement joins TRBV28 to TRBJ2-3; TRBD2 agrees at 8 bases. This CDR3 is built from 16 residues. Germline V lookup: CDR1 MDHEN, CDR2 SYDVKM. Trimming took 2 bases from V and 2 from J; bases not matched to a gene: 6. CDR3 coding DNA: TGTGCCAGCAGTTTAAACCGGGGGGGCCCCACAGATACGCAGTATTTT. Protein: CASSLNRGGPTDTQYF.

The CDR3 sequence is CASSKIGLEGFEQYF. CDR3 DNA sequence: TGTGCCAGCAGCAAAATAGGACTAGAAGGGTTCGAGCAGTACTTC. V and J are TRBV7-2 and TRBJ2-7; 7 nucleotides agree with TRBD2. CDR3 length equals 15 residues. Germline CDR1 is SGHTA and CDR2 is FQGNSA. Trimming cost V 5 bases and J 6 bases; bases outside gene matches: 13.

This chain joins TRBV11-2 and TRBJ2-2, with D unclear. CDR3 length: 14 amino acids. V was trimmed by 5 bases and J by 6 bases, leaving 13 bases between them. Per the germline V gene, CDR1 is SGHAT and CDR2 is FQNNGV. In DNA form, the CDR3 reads TGTGCCAGCAGCCCCCCGGTCTTTTCCGGGGAGCTGTTTTTT. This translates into CASSPPVFSGELFF.

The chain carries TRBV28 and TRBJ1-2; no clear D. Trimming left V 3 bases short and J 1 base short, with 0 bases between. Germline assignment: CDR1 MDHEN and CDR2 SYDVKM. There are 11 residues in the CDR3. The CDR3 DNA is TGTGCCAGCAGTTTTAACTATGGCTACACCTTC. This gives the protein CASSFNYGYTF.

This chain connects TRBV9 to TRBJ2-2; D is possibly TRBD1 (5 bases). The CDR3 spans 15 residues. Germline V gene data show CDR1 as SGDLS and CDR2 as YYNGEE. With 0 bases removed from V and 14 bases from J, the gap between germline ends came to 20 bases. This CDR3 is CASSVAWGSTLPLFF. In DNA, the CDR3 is TGTGCCAGCAGCGTAGCTTGGGGCAGCACCCTTCCCCTGTTTTTT. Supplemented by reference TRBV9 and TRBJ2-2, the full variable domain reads DSGVTQTPKHLITATGQRVTLRCSPRSGDLSVYWYQQSLDQGLQFLIQYYNGEERAKGNILERFSAQQFPDLHSELNLSSLELGDSALYFCASSVAWGSTLPLFFGEGSRLTVL.

CDR3 in amino acids: CASSSLQRLSYNEQFF. CDR3 nucleotide sequence: TGCGCCAGCAGCTCTCTTCAGCGCCTATCCTACAATGAGCAGTTCTTC. This chain uses TRBV5-1 with TRBJ2-1; D is ambiguous. V was shortened by 3 bases and J by 1 base, with 14 bases between the two germline ends. The germline gives CDR1 SGHRS, CDR2 YFSETQ. The CDR3 spans 16 residues.

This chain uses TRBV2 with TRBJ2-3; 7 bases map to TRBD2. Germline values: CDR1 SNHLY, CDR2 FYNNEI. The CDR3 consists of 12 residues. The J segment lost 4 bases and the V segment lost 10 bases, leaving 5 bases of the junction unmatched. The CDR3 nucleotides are TGTGCCACATCTAGCGGTTCAGATACGCAGTATTTT. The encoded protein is CATSSGSDTQYF.

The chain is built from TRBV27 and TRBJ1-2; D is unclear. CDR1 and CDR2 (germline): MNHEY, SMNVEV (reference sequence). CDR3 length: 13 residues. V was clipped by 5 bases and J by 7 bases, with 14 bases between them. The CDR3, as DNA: TGTGCCAGCAGTCGCAGCGGGCAAAGTGGCTACACCTTC. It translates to CASSRSGQSGYTF.

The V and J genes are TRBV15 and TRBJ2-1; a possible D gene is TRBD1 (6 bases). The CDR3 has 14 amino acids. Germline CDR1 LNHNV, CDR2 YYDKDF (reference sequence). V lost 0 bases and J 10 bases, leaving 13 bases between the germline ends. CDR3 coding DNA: TGTGCCACCAGCAGAGATCCCTCCACAGGGGAGCAGTTCTTC. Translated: CATSRDPSTGEQFF.

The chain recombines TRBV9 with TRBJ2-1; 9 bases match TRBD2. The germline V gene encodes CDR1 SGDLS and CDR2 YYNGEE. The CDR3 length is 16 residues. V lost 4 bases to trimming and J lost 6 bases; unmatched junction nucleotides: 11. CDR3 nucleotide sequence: TGTGCCAGCAGCTCTAGAGGGAGCGGGGGGCTCAATGAGCAGTTCTTC. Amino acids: CASSSRGSGGLNEQFF.

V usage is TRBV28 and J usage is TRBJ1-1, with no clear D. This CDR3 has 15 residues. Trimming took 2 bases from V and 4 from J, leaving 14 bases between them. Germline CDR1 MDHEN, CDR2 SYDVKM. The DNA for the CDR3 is TGTGCCAGCAGTTTAAACGGCGGGTCGTCCACTGAAGCTTTCTTT. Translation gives CASSLNGGSSTEAFF.

DNA for the CDR3: TGTGCCAGCAGTGAGACTAGCGGGGGCACAGATACGCAGTATTTT. This sequence encodes CASSETSGGTDTQYF. The rearrangement uses TRBV6-4 and TRBJ2-3, with 11 bases that match TRBD2. CDR3 size: 15 residues. From germline, CDR1 is MRHNA and CDR2 SNTAGT. V was clipped by 3 bases and J by 1 base; unmatched bases: 0.

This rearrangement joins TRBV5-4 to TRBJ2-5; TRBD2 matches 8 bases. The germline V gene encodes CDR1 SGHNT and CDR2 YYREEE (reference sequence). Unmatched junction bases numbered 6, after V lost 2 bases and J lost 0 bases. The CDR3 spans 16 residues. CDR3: CASSFKLADYQETQYF. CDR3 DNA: TGTGCCAGCAGCTTTAAACTAGCGGATTACCAAGAGACCCAGTACTTC. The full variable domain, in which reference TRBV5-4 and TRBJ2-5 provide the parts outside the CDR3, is ETGVTQSPTHLIKTRGQQVTLRCSSQSGHNTVSWYQQALGQGPQFIFQYYREEENGRGNFPPRFSGLQFPNYSSELNVNALELDDSALYLCASSFKLADYQETQYFGPGTRLLVL.

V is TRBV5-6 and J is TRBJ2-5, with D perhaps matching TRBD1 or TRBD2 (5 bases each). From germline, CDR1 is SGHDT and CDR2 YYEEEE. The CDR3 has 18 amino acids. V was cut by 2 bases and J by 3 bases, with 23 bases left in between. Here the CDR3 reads CASSFWAEPTGTEETQYF. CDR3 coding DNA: TGTGCCAGCAGCTTCTGGGCAGAGCCGACCGGGACCGAAGAGACCCAGTACTTC.

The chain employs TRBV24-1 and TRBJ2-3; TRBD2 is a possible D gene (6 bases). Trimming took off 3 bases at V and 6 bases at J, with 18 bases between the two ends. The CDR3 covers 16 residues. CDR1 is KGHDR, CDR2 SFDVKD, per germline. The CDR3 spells CATSDEPGEGVDTQYF. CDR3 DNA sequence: TGTGCCACCAGTGATGAGCCGGGGGAAGGGGTGGATACGCAGTATTTT.